This T cell receptor (beta chain) comes out of a study of post-analysis software for immune sequencing data. The study's findings and limits: There were roughly 5 TRBV segments more frequent in patients than controls, and TRBV5-6, TRBV5-1 and TRBV20-1 were among them. A significant reduction in normalized Chao1 diversity was observed in multiple sclerosis patients versus controls.

Carried by the TCR beta cDNA libraries were unique molecular identifiers. It was from about 1 to 10 million T cells that about 500,000 cDNA molecules came. MiXCR was run by TCRdb on the PCR reads, yielding one entry per CDR3 protein. The data contain fewer than 600,000 distinct CDR3 sequences, under 55% of them singletons. The CDR3 length is 17 residues. Looked up from germline, CDR1 is LGHDT and CDR2 is YNNKEL (reference sequence). V lost 0 bases, J lost 0 bases, and 12 bases lay in between. Concerning this clonotype itself: Its cognate antigen is unknown.

The source is a girl aged 5 to 17 with multiple sclerosis. The J gene is TRBJ2-1, the V gene TRBV3-1; D perhaps matches TRBD2 (5 bases). The sequenced sample consisted of blood. In nucleotides, the CDR3 is TGTGCCAGCAGCCAAGACGCGACGGGGAGCTCCTACAATGAGCAGTTCTTC. It yields the protein CASSQDATGSSYNEQFF.